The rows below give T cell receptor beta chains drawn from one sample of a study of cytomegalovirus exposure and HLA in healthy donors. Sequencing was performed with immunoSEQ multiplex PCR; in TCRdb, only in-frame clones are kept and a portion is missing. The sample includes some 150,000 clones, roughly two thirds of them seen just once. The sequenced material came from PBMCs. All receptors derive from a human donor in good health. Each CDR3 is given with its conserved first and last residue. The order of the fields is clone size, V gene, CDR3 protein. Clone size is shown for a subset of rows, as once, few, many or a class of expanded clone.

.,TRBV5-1,CASSDGTELYEQYF
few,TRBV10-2,CASSGSWGGTEAFF
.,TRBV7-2,CASSLPQYNEQFF
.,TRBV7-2,CASSLWGQNTEAFF
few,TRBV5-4,CASSLSGTRGAFF
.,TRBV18,CASSPSAGPYEPQHF
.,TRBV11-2,CASSFGTGGGTNTEAFF
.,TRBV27,CASSLNRGRSVQYF
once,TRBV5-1,CASSLVARGGYEQYF
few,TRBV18,CASSPAGTGDYGYTF
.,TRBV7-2,CASSIQAYEQYF
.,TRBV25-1,CASRSTSGRWETQYF
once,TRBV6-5,CASSPSSGSYEQYF
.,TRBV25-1,CASSARLGSTDTQYF
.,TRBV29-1,CSVAGGIGELFF
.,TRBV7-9,CASSLVPGGRDEQFF
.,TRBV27,CASSPQGDPGNTIYF
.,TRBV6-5,CASSQTTSSYEQYF
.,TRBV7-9,CASSLGSIYGYTF
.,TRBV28,CASSLGLAGGLVDKNIQYF
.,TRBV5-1,CASSRGLAGEYEQYF
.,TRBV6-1,CASTRGQAQNNEQFF
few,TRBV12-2,CASRFPGQVFWEKLFF
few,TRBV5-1,CASSGTPTSGRYEQFF
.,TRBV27,CASPRGLAGGYNEQFF
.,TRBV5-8,CASSRPGLAGFSTDTQYF
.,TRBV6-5,CASRPPTGAGNTIYF
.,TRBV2,CASSETAGGSREQYF
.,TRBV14,CASSLPGQGPETQYF
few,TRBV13,CASSFPPGLDTEAFF
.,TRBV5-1,CASSLDAGNGYTF
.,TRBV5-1,CASSLAGIRTDTQYF
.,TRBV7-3,CASSFTGAPTNEKLFF
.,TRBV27,CASSQPSGGEYEQYF
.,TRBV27,CASSLQSTGGVLSGANVLTF
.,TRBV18,CASSSSGGPTYEQYF